The 26 T cell receptor beta chains in this list originate from one sample, sequenced in a study of cytomegalovirus exposure and HLA in healthy donors. PCR used 60 Vbeta primers and 13 Jbeta primers. Clones were read by immunoSEQ multiplex PCR, and TCRdb kept only the in-frame ones, dropping some. The data contain roughly 240,000 clones, 70% to 90% of them singletons. The source material was PBMCs. These receptors came from a girl between 2 and 10 years old in good health and CMV-seronegative.

V gene TRBV6-1 combines with J gene TRBJ2-7, with 8 bases that match TRBD2. Germline trimming cut 10 bases from V and 3 bases from J; bases unmatched to any gene: 14. The CDR3 runs 15 residues. Germline CDR1 is MNHNS and CDR2 is SASEGT. The CDR3 region is CATWASGGPGYEQYF. CDR3 DNA sequence: TGTGCCACCTGGGCTTCGGGGGGGCCTGGCTACGAGCAGTACTTC.

This chain joins TRBV5-4 and TRBJ2-2; D unresolved. The CDR3 contains 16 residues. Looked up from germline, CDR1 is SGHNT and CDR2 is YYREEE (reference sequence). V lost 0 bases to trimming and J lost 2 bases, with 11 bases between them. CDR3 in amino acids: CASSLDVDPNTGELFF. The DNA of the CDR3 is TGTGCCAGCAGCTTGGATGTAGATCCCAACACCGGGGAGCTGTTTTTT.

The chain has TRBV2 and TRBJ1-3, with D uncertain. The CDR3 is made up of 13 amino acids. V lost 5 bases to trimming and J lost 8 bases, with 13 bases between them. Per the germline V gene, CDR1 is SNHLY and CDR2 is FYNNEI. CDR3 nucleotide sequence: TGTGCCAGCAGTTTTCAACACCGGGACACCATATATTTT. It codes for CASSFQHRDTIYF.

This clone showed up just once. The rearrangement uses TRBV5-1 and TRBJ2-5, with 8 bases aligning to TRBD2. The CDR3 sequence is 15 residues long. The germline V gene has CDR1 SGHRS and CDR2 YFSETQ. V lost 0 bases to trimming and J lost 9 bases; unmatched junction nucleotides: 10. DNA of the CDR3: TGCGCCAGCAGCTTGGGGACTAGCCGGACCGAAGCCCAGTACTTC. This sequence encodes CASSLGTSRTEAQYF.

The gene calls are TRBV10-3 and TRBJ1-2; D unresolved. Germline V gene lookup returns CDR1 ENHRY and CDR2 SYGVKD. The CDR3 is 15 residues long. With 0 bases removed from V and 7 bases from J, the gap between germline ends came to 15 bases. CDR3 coding DNA: TGTGCCATCAGTGAGTCCTGGGCTCCACGGGGTGGCTACACCTTC. Its protein product is CAISESWAPRGGYTF.

The CDR3 loop is CASSLVGGGAHEQYF. The CDR3 DNA reads TGCGCCAGCAGCTTGGTCGGCGGGGGGGCCCACGAGCAGTACTTC. The V and J genes are TRBV5-1 and TRBJ2-7; TRBD2 agrees at 9 bases. Germline V gene lookup returns CDR1 SGHRS and CDR2 YFSETQ. Trimming removed 0 bases from V and 5 bases from J; junction bases left unmatched: 6. The CDR3 is made up of 15 amino acids.

The chain recombines TRBV2 with TRBJ1-5; TRBD1 agrees at 10 bases. This CDR3 comprises 14 residues. From germline, CDR1 is SNHLY and CDR2 FYNNEI. Trimming removed 7 bases from V and 7 bases from J; junction bases left unmatched: 7. The CDR3, as DNA: TGTGCCAGCATGGGGGGACAGGGGCCCCAGCCCCAGCATTTT. It specifies CASMGGQGPQPQHF.

The rearrangement joins TRBV4-1 to TRBJ1-3; D remains ambiguous. CDR3 length: 17 residues. Germline loops: CDR1 MGHRA, CDR2 YSYEKL. Deletions cut 4 bases from V and 0 bases from J, with 16 bases between. CDR3 sequence (DNA): TGCGCCAGCAGCCCCGGGGAGGATGAAGTCTCTGGAAACACCATATATTTT. It encodes CASSPGEDEVSGNTIYF.

The gene calls are TRBV30 and TRBJ2-3; 8 nucleotides line up with TRBD2. Germline CDR1 and CDR2: GTSNPN and SVGIG (reference sequence). The CDR3 runs 14 residues. The V segment lost 4 bases and the J segment 3 bases; nucleotides outside the gene matches: 6. The CDR3 is CAWNSGGPTDTQYF. The CDR3 DNA is TGTGCCTGGAATTCGGGAGGGCCTACAGATACGCAGTATTTT.

This chain links TRBV21-1 with TRBJ2-7; the D segment call TRBD1 is taken from the table without a DNA check. TRBV21-1 is assigned pseudogene status. The CDR3 has 16 residues. In nucleotides, the CDR3 is TGTGCCAGCAGCAAAACCAGGGACAAGTGGGCCTACGAGCAGTACTTC. The encoded protein is CASSKTRDKWAYEQYF.

The rearrangement uses TRBV7-9 and TRBJ1-1; D is ambiguous. The ends were cut back, 5 bases at V and 5 bases at J, with 18 bases in the middle. Looked up from germline, CDR1 is SEHNR and CDR2 is FQNEAQ (reference sequence). The CDR3 is 15 residues long. DNA for the CDR3: TGTGCCAGCAGCCCAACCACAGCCTGGAGGACTGAAGCTTTCTTT. Its protein product is CASSPTTAWRTEAFF.

This sequence joins TRBV4-2 and TRBJ2-7; 7 bases align to TRBD2. CDR1 and CDR2 from the germline V gene are LGHNA and YNFKEQ. The V gene end was trimmed by 2 bases and the J gene end by 2 bases; junction bases not matched to a gene: 6. CDR3 length equals 15 residues. CDR3 bases: TGTGCCAGCAGCCAAACTGGGCTAGCGGCCTACGAGCAGTACTTC. Translating gives CASSQTGLAAYEQYF.

The chain has TRBV6-1 and TRBJ1-4; D perhaps matches TRBD1 (5 bases). V was pared by 9 bases and J by 8 bases, with 19 bases between. The germline gives CDR1 MNHNS, CDR2 SASEGT. CDR3 length: 14 residues. This CDR3 reads CASNPSQGYEKLFF. Here the CDR3 DNA reads TGTGCCAGTAACCCCTCGCAGGGATACGAAAAACTGTTTTTT.

CDR3: CASSLSSRQGNTEAFF. The CDR3 coding sequence is TGTGCCAGCAGTTTAAGTTCCCGACAGGGGAACACTGAAGCTTTCTTT. V gene TRBV27 combines with J gene TRBJ1-1; TRBD1 agrees at 7 bases. The CDR3 extends over 16 amino acids. Germline CDR1 is MNHEY and CDR2 is SMNVEV (reference sequence). V gave up 2 bases and J gave up 1 base; unmatched junction bases: 7.

The chain is built from TRBV18 and TRBJ2-3; 8 nucleotides match TRBD2. The CDR3 runs to 12 residues. Germline CDR1 reads KGHSH; CDR2 reads LQKENI. Losses at the gene ends were 4 bases for V and 10 bases for J; bases not matched to a gene: 4. The CDR3 nucleotides are TGTGCCAGCTCACGACGGGAGGGCTCGCAGTATTTT. It is translated as CASSRREGSQYF.

This chain links TRBV5-1 with TRBJ1-5, with a weak D call TRBD1 (6 bases). This CDR3 region has 20 residues. The germline V and J ends were trimmed by 0 bases and 1 base, with 23 bases remaining between them. Germline V gives CDR1 SGHRS, CDR2 YFSETQ. The CDR3 DNA follows: TGCGCCAGCAGCTTGGAAACCAGACAGGCCCTGAGAGAGAGCAATCAGCCCCAGCATTTT. It translates to CASSLETRQALRESNQPQHF.

The V gene is TRBV18, the J gene TRBJ2-3, with D possibly being TRBD1 (6 bases). CDR1 is KGHSH and CDR2 is LQKENI in the germline V gene. V lost 3 bases to trimming and J lost 0 bases, with 13 bases between them. The CDR3 consists of 16 residues. In DNA form, the CDR3 reads TGTGCCAGCTCACCTAACTGGCAGGGGAGCACAGATACGCAGTATTTT. Its protein product is CASSPNWQGSTDTQYF.

The chain recombines TRBV6-1 with TRBJ1-5, with D maybe TRBD1 (5 bases). With 3 bases removed from V and 6 bases from J, the gap between germline ends came to 9 bases. Per germline, CDR1 MNHNS and CDR2 SASEGT. CDR3 length equals 13 residues. CDR3 bases: TGTGCCAGCAGTGAGGGAGGGGCTCAGCCCCAGCATTTT. It yields the protein CASSEGGAQPQHF.

The chain is built from TRBV6-5 and TRBJ1-1, with TRBD1 matching 7 bases. CDR1 and CDR2 from the germline V gene are MNHEY and SVGAGI. This CDR3 contains 13 residues. J lost 0 bases, V lost 7 bases, and 2 bases had no gene match. The CDR3 sequence: CASKTGMNTEAFF. The CDR3 region has the DNA TGTGCCAGCAAGACAGGGATGAACACTGAAGCTTTCTTT.

This rearrangement joins TRBV27 to TRBJ1-4; 11 bases map to TRBD1. CDR1 is MNHEY, CDR2 SMNVEV, per germline (reference sequence). CDR3 length: 15 residues. V gave up 3 bases and J gave up 11 bases; unmatched junction bases: 8. CDR3 in DNA: TGTGCCAGCAGTTTCCGTTGGACAGGGGGCGGTAAACTGTTTTTT. As protein: CASSFRWTGGGKLFF.

The chain combines TRBV12-2 with TRBJ2-1; TRBD2 is the table's D call and was not checked against the DNA. TRBV12-2 is classified as a pseudogene. This CDR3 comprises 17 residues. This chain's CDR3 is CASRFGSHSGGFNEQFF. The DNA of the CDR3 is TGTGCAAGTCGCTTCGGCTCCCATAGCGGGGGGTTCAATGAGCAGTTCTTC.

For the CDR3, the DNA is TGCGCCAGCAGCTTGGGGGGCAGGGTCACTGAAGCTTTCTTT. It translates to CASSLGGRVTEAFF. The chain employs TRBV5-1 and TRBJ1-1, with D maybe TRBD1 (5 bases). CDR3 length: 14 residues. Germline V gene data show CDR1 as SGHRS and CDR2 as YFSETQ. Trimming cost V 0 bases and J 4 bases, with 10 bases left between them.

V usage is TRBV7-9 and J usage is TRBJ1-4; 10 bases match TRBD1. This CDR3 has 15 residues. V shed 4 bases, J shed 8 bases, and the junction held 7 bases outside the gene matches. The germline gives CDR1 SEHNR, CDR2 FQNEAQ (reference sequence). The chain's CDR3 is CASSSAGDRGEKLFF. The CDR3 region has the DNA TGTGCCAGCAGCTCGGCCGGGGACAGGGGCGAAAAACTGTTTTTT. Together with reference TRBV7-9 and TRBJ1-4, the CDR3 gives the full variable domain: DTGVSQNPRHKITKRGQNVTFRCDPISEHNRLYWYRQTLGQGPEFLTYFQNEAQLEKSRLLSDRFSAERPKGSFSTLEIQRTEQGDSAMYLCASSSAGDRGEKLFFGSGTQLSVL.

This clone has just one count. J is TRBJ2-1 and V is TRBV19, with D maybe TRBD1 (5 bases). V lost 1 base, J lost 5 bases, and 9 bases lay in between. This CDR3 comprises 14 residues. Germline V gene sequence: CDR1 LNHDA, CDR2 SQIVND (reference sequence). The CDR3 DNA reads TGTGCCAGTAGTATAGGAGACAGCCACAATGAGCAGTTCTTC. Encoded protein: CASSIGDSHNEQFF.

In its sample, this clone was seen a few times. The chain is built from TRBV2 and TRBJ2-7; possible D gene TRBD1, 5 bases. Germline V gene lookup returns CDR1 SNHLY and CDR2 FYNNEI. The V gene lost 1 base and the J gene lost 2 bases, with 12 bases spanning the gap. This CDR3 contains 15 residues. The CDR3 DNA reads as TGTGCCAGCAGTGAAGGGACACGACTCACCTACGAGCAGTACTTC. This codes for CASSEGTRLTYEQYF.

This chain links TRBV11-1 with TRBJ2-1, with 11 bases lining up with TRBD2. The J segment lost 10 bases and the V segment lost 1 base, leaving 9 bases of the junction unmatched. Germline values: CDR1 SGHAT, CDR2 FQDESV (reference sequence). The CDR3 runs 16 residues. The chain's CDR3 is CASSLGVAGGQREQFF. The CDR3 DNA sequence: TGTGCCAGCAGCTTAGGGGTAGCGGGGGGGCAGCGAGAGCAGTTCTTC.